This T cell receptor (beta chain) comes out of a study of blood T cell repertoires in COVID-19. Background on the study: The cDNA or gDNA used as material had been derived from T cells, B-cell-depleted T cells, or PBMCs.

Per germline, CDR1 LGHNA and CDR2 YSLEER. This CDR3 has 14 residues. With 0 bases removed from V and 5 bases from J, the gap between germline ends came to 7 bases. Only one count was recorded for this clone. Clones were read by immunoSEQ multiplex PCR, and TCRdb kept only the in-frame ones, dropping some. The sample yields over 45,000 clones, around 86% seen once. The clonotype was recovered from a woman aged 80 or over with active or convalescent COVID-19. The chain joins TRBV4-3 to TRBJ2-2, with D tentatively TRBD1 (5 bases). Sequenced sample: peripheral blood. CDR3 loop: CASSQERGTGELFF. The CDR3 DNA sequence: TGCGCCAGCAGCCAAGAAAGGGGTACCGGGGAGCTGTTTTTT.